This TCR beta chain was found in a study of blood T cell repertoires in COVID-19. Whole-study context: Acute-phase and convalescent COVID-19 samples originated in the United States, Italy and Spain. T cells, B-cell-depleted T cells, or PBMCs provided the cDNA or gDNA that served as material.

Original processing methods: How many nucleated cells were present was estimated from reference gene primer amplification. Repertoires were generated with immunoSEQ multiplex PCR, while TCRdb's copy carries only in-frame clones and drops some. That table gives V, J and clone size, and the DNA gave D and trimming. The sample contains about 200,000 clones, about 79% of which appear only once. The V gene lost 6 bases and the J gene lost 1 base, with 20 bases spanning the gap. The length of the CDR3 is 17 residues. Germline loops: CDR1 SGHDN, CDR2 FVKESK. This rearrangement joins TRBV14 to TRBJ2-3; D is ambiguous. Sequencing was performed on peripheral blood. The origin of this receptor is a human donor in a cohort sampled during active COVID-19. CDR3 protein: CASSQTPSDTRTDTQYF. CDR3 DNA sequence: TGTGCCAGCAGTCAAACCCCGTCCGACACACGCACAGATACGCAGTATTTT. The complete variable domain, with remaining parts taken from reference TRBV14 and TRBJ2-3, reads EAGVTQFPSHSVIEKGQTVTLRCDPISGHDNLYWYRRVMGKEIKFLLHFVKESKQDESGMPNNRFLAERTGGTYSTLKVQPAELEDSGVYFCASSQTPSDTRTDTQYFGPGTRLTVL.